These 22 T cell receptor beta chains originate from one sample sequenced in a study of control samples from healthy donors and cancer patients. Generated by immunoSEQ multiplex PCR, the TCRdb table keeps only in-frame clones and is missing some. Among 150,000 to 180,000 clones listed, 93% were seen once. Specimen: blood. The source of these receptors is a man aged 50-60 years in good health.

The chain has TRBV6-5 and TRBJ1-5, with D perhaps matching TRBD1 (5 bases). V was shortened by 6 bases and J by 4 bases, with 10 bases between the two germline ends. Germline V gene data show CDR1 as MNHEY and CDR2 as SVGAGI. The CDR3 sequence is 13 residues long. CDR3 coding DNA: TGTGCCAGCAGAGGCAGGGAAAATCAGCCCCAGCATTTT. This gives the protein CASRGRENQPQHF.

DNA of the CDR3: TGTGCCAGCAGCGCGGAGAACAGGGCTTCCGACTATGGCTACACCTTC. The encoded protein is CASSAENRASDYGYTF. The chain couples TRBV9 to TRBJ1-2; the D gene is possibly TRBD1 (6 bases). Trimming stripped 3 bases from V and 3 bases from J, with 18 bases between. The CDR3 spans 16 residues. From germline, CDR1 is SGDLS and CDR2 YYNGEE.

The chain couples TRBV3-1 (or the pseudogene TRBV3-2) to TRBJ2-5; D is perhaps TRBD2 (5 bases). Per germline, CDR1 LGHDT and CDR2 YNNKEL (reference sequence). This CDR3 is built from 14 residues. The ends were cut back, 3 bases at V and 1 base at J, with 9 bases in the middle. The CDR3 sequence is CASSQGVGQETQYF. The CDR3 coding sequence is TGTGCCAGCAGCCAGGGAGTGGGCCAAGAGACCCAGTACTTC.

The sample holds a few counts of this clone. The chain links TRBV5-6 to TRBJ1-5, with 7 bases matching TRBD1. Trimming removed 4 bases from V and 5 bases from J; junction bases left unmatched: 6. CDR1 and CDR2 from the germline V gene are SGHDT and YYEEEE. The CDR3 extends over 14 amino acids. The CDR3 loop reads CASSRRQGHQPQHF. The CDR3 DNA is TGTGCCAGCAGCCGAAGACAGGGTCATCAGCCCCAGCATTTT.

The chain carries TRBV25-1 and TRBJ2-7; no definite D call. V shed 6 bases and J shed 3 bases, with 18 bases lying between them. Germline V gene sequence: CDR1 MGHDK, CDR2 SYGVNS. The CDR3 runs 15 residues. The CDR3 loop is CASSQTGFTYYEQYF. The CDR3 nucleotides are TGTGCCAGCAGCCAGACCGGGTTTACCTACTACGAGCAGTACTTC.

The V and J genes are TRBV6-5 and TRBJ2-7; 14 bases fit TRBD2. CDR1 is MNHEY, CDR2 SVGAGI, per germline. Trimming cost V 6 bases and J 6 bases; bases outside gene matches: 4. CDR3 size: 14 residues. The CDR3 region has the DNA TGTGCCAGCAGCCGGACTAGCGGGAGGTTCGAGCAGTACTTC. Amino acid sequence: CASSRTSGRFEQYF.

The chain carries TRBV5-5 and TRBJ2-7, with D unclear. This CDR3 spans 16 amino acids. The V gene lost 0 bases and the J gene lost 2 bases, with 15 bases spanning the gap. Germline assignment: CDR1 SGHKS and CDR2 YYEKEE (reference sequence). The CDR3 nucleotides are TGTGCCAGCAGCTTGGGCCCGTCCCTGAATGCCTACGAGCAGTACTTC. Residues: CASSLGPSLNAYEQYF. Drawing the rest from reference TRBV5-5 and TRBJ2-7, the complete variable domain is DAGVTQSPTHLIKTRGQQVTLRCSPISGHKSVSWYQQVLGQGPQFIFQYYEKEERGRGNFPDRFSARQFPNYSSELNVNALLLGDSALYLCASSLGPSLNAYEQYFGPGTRLTVT.

In DNA, the CDR3 is TGTGCCAGCAGTTTATTGCGGGATGCCTACAATGAGCAGTTCTTC. It yields the protein CASSLLRDAYNEQFF. The gene calls are TRBV28 and TRBJ2-1; possible D gene TRBD2, 6 bases. This CDR3 has 15 residues. V gave up 1 base and J gave up 2 bases, with 9 bases separating them. Germline-derived CDR1 and CDR2 are MDHEN and SYDVKM. Full variable domain (missing parts from reference TRBV28 and TRBJ2-1): DVKVTQSSRYLVKRTGEKVFLECVQDMDHENMFWYRQDPGLGLRLIYFSYDVKMKEKGDIPEGYSVSREKKERFSLILESASTNQTSMYLCASSLLRDAYNEQFFGPGTRLTVL.

DNA of the CDR3: TGTGCCAGCAGCCGGGATCTCGGGACTGGAAACACCATATATTTT. It specifies CASSRDLGTGNTIYF. This sequence joins TRBV4-2 and TRBJ1-3; no definite D call. The CDR3 runs to 15 residues. Germline lookup yields CDR1 LGHNA and CDR2 YNFKEQ. V lost 4 bases to trimming and J lost 2 bases, with 12 bases between them.

The gene calls are TRBV2 and TRBJ2-7; tentative D call: TRBD1 (6 bases). Trimming took off 6 bases at V and 2 bases at J, with 11 bases between the two ends. The CDR3 loop spans 13 amino acids. CDR1 SNHLY and CDR2 FYNNEI come from the germline V gene. The CDR3 reads CASSPGAAYEQYF. The DNA of the CDR3 is TGTGCCAGCAGCCCAGGGGCGGCCTACGAGCAGTACTTC.

This clone was seen a few times. V usage is TRBV19 and J usage is TRBJ1-5; D ambiguous. V lost 2 bases and J 4 bases, leaving 9 bases between the germline ends. CDR3 length: 14 residues. Germline V CDR1 and CDR2: LNHDA, SQIVND (reference sequence). The CDR3 region is CASSITRGNQPQHF. The CDR3 nucleotides are TGTGCCAGTAGTATAACGCGAGGGAATCAGCCCCAGCATTTT.

The chain's CDR3 is CASSYSDTYEQYF. DNA for the CDR3: TGTGCCAGCAGTTACTCGGACACATACGAGCAGTACTTC. This chain uses TRBV6-5 with TRBJ2-7; tentatively, D is TRBD1 (5 bases). The CDR3 covers 13 residues. V lost 0 bases to trimming and J lost 4 bases, with 7 bases between them. CDR1 MNHEY and CDR2 SVGAGI come from the germline V gene.

The chain employs TRBV6-5 and TRBJ1-5; 8 positions agree with TRBD1. Germline trimming cut 7 bases from V and 4 bases from J; bases unmatched to any gene: 3. CDR1 is MNHEY, CDR2 SVGAGI, per germline. The CDR3 is made up of 13 amino acids. Here the CDR3 reads CASNRGGNQPQHF. DNA of the CDR3: TGTGCCAGCAACAGGGGGGGAAATCAGCCCCAGCATTTT.

The chain couples TRBV6-1 to TRBJ2-3; D uncertain. CDR1 is MNHNS, CDR2 SASEGT, per germline. With 4 bases removed from V and 0 bases from J, the gap between germline ends came to 14 bases. The CDR3 covers 16 residues. The CDR3 DNA sequence: TGTGCCAGCAGTGCCCCGCGACGGCCGAGCACAGATACGCAGTATTTT. It encodes CASSAPRRPSTDTQYF.

Only one count was recorded for this clone. The chain uses TRBV5-4 and TRBJ1-6; D ambiguous. Per germline, CDR1 SGHNT and CDR2 YYREEE (reference sequence). The CDR3 is made up of 16 amino acids. V lost 0 bases and J 10 bases, leaving 17 bases between the germline ends. The CDR3 sequence: CASSLATGFAGSPLHF. CDR3 nucleotide sequence: TGTGCCAGCAGCTTGGCTACTGGCTTCGCGGGATCACCCCTCCACTTT.

For this clone: Other DNA sequences in this sample translate to the same CDR3. This chain links TRBV27 with TRBJ1-5, with D hard to call. V lost 3 bases to trimming and J lost 3 bases, with 3 bases between them. From germline, CDR1 is MNHEY and CDR2 SMNVEV (reference sequence). The CDR3 loop spans 12 amino acids. The CDR3 nucleotides read TGTGCCAGCAGTTTCCTCAATCAGCCCCAGCATTTT. Translated, it gives CASSFLNQPQHF.

This sequence joins TRBV15 and TRBJ1-2; D perhaps matches TRBD1 (5 bases). V gave up 0 bases and J gave up 3 bases, with 11 bases separating them. The CDR3 has 15 residues. Germline V gene lookup returns CDR1 LNHNV and CDR2 YYDKDF (reference sequence). CDR3 sequence (DNA): TGTGCCACCAGCAGAGAAAGGGGTTATCACTATGGCTACACCTTC. This translates into CATSRERGYHYGYTF.

The chain combines TRBV6-5 with TRBJ1-1; 7 positions match TRBD1. With 8 bases clipped from V and 13 bases from J, the junction kept 7 bases outside the gene matches. The CDR3 covers 10 residues. CDR1 and CDR2 (germline): MNHEY, SVGAGI. The chain's CDR3 is CASSSYRGFF. CDR3 DNA: TGTGCCAGCTCGTCATACAGGGGTTTCTTT.

The V and J genes are TRBV28 and TRBJ2-7; 8 nucleotides align to TRBD1. The CDR3 extends over 16 amino acids. J was trimmed by 4 bases and V by 6 bases; bases with no gene match: 14. Germline values: CDR1 MDHEN, CDR2 SYDVKM. Here the CDR3 reads CASSSAGTGFIYEQYF. CDR3 in DNA: TGTGCCAGCAGCTCCGCCGGGACAGGTTTCATTTACGAGCAGTACTTC.

The chain carries TRBV27 and TRBJ2-3; D not resolved. V was clipped by 5 bases and J by 6 bases, with 12 bases between them. Germline V gives CDR1 MNHEY, CDR2 SMNVEV (reference sequence). This CDR3 has 13 amino acids. The CDR3 loop is CASSHIAVDTQYF. The CDR3 DNA reads as TGTGCCAGCAGTCATATCGCGGTGGATACGCAGTATTTT.

The CDR3 reads CASSLPGTLQETQYF. CDR3 DNA sequence: TGTGCCAGCAGCCTACCCGGGACTCTTCAAGAGACCCAGTACTTC. The chain uses TRBV3-1 (or the pseudogene TRBV3-2) and TRBJ2-5; tentative D call: TRBD2 (6 bases). This CDR3 comprises 15 residues. V was cut by 4 bases and J by 2 bases, with 14 bases left in between. The germline V gene has CDR1 LGHDT and CDR2 YNNKEL (reference sequence).

The CDR3 DNA reads as TGTGCCACCAGCAGCGGGTACACCGGGGAGCTGTTTTTT. It codes for CATSSGYTGELFF. The chain is built from TRBV15 and TRBJ2-2, with D hard to call. The V and J ends lost 3 bases and 3 bases respectively, with 5 bases between them. Germline assignment: CDR1 LNHNV and CDR2 YYDKDF (reference sequence). The CDR3 is made up of 13 amino acids.